These T cell receptor beta chains were read from a single sample in a study of cytomegalovirus exposure and HLA in healthy donors. Method: immunoSEQ multiplex PCR; TCRdb's copy keeps in-frame clones and lacks some. This sample carries approximately 70,000 clones, with approximately 3.8% going to the ten biggest clones. Sequenced material: PBMCs. These receptors were taken from a female donor in good health and CMV-seropositive. CDR3s include the opening cysteine and the closing phenylalanine or tryptophan. Fields, in order: V gene, D gene, J gene, CDR3 DNA, CDR3 protein. The D gene is left open where the match is weak.

v_gene: TRBV5-1
d_gene: .
j_gene: TRBJ1-1
CDR3nt: TGCGCCAGCAGCTTGGATTTAGAAACTGAAGCTTTCTTT
CDR3aa: CASSLDLETEAFF

v_gene: TRBV5-1
d_gene: .
j_gene: TRBJ2-5
CDR3nt: TGCGCCAGCAGCCCTCACACGGACAGACAAGAGACCCAGTACTTC
CDR3aa: CASSPHTDRQETQYF

v_gene: TRBV14
d_gene: .
j_gene: TRBJ2-7
CDR3nt: TGTGCCAGCAGCCAAGACTACCCCTACGAGCAGTACTTC
CDR3aa: CASSQDYPYEQYF

v_gene: TRBV5-1
d_gene: TRBD2
j_gene: TRBJ2-7
CDR3nt: TGCGCCAGCAGCTTGGGGCCTAGCGGTAGCTCCTACGAGCAGTACTTC
CDR3aa: CASSLGPSGSSYEQYF

v_gene: TRBV19
d_gene: TRBD1
j_gene: TRBJ2-7
CDR3nt: TGTGCCAGTAGTTCTCCAGGGGGCCTCTACGAGCAGTACTTC
CDR3aa: CASSSPGGLYEQYF

v_gene: TRBV4-1
d_gene: .
j_gene: TRBJ1-2
CDR3nt: TGCGCCAGCAGACGGGAAAGGACCCCCTATGGCTACACCTTC
CDR3aa: CASRRERTPYGYTF

v_gene: TRBV6-1
d_gene: TRBD1
j_gene: TRBJ1-6
CDR3nt: TGTGCCAGCTCTCTCGGACAGGGGGCGAATTCACCCCTCCACTTT
CDR3aa: CASSLGQGANSPLHF

v_gene: TRBV6-6
d_gene: .
j_gene: TRBJ2-1
CDR3nt: TGTGCCAGTACTAACTACAATGAGCAGTTCTTC
CDR3aa: CASTNYNEQFF

v_gene: TRBV25-1
d_gene: .
j_gene: TRBJ1-2
CDR3nt: TGTGCCAGCAGTGAATTTGGGGGGTTAGGCTATGGCTACACCTTC
CDR3aa: CASSEFGGLGYGYTF

v_gene: TRBV5-1
d_gene: TRBD1
j_gene: TRBJ1-1
CDR3nt: TGCGCCAGCAGCCCATTACAGGGGACCGACACTGAAGCTTTCTTT
CDR3aa: CASSPLQGTDTEAFF

v_gene: TRBV9
d_gene: TRBD1
j_gene: TRBJ2-1
CDR3nt: TGTGCCAGCAGCCCCAGCCAAATCATAGCCAGGGGGCCCCACAATGAGCAGTTCTTC
CDR3aa: CASSPSQIIARGPHNEQFF

v_gene: TRBV5-1
d_gene: TRBD1
j_gene: TRBJ1-6
CDR3nt: TGCGCCAGCAGTTTGGACAGGGGGCGGAATTCACCCCTCCACTTT
CDR3aa: CASSLDRGRNSPLHF

v_gene: TRBV10-2
d_gene: .
j_gene: TRBJ1-2
CDR3nt: TGCGCCAGCAGTGAGACGGGGATCGGGAGTGGCTACACCTTC
CDR3aa: CASSETGIGSGYTF

v_gene: TRBV5-1
d_gene: .
j_gene: TRBJ1-2
CDR3nt: TGCGCCAGCAGCTCGATAGACAGCAGCTATGGCTACACCTTC
CDR3aa: CASSSIDSSYGYTF

v_gene: TRBV29-1
d_gene: TRBD2
j_gene: TRBJ2-1
CDR3nt: TGCAGCGTTGAGAATAGCGGGTCATTTTACAATGAGCAGTTCTTC
CDR3aa: CSVENSGSFYNEQFF

v_gene: TRBV18
d_gene: TRBD1
j_gene: TRBJ1-5
CDR3nt: TGTGCCAGCTCACCAACTTCCGGGACAGGGGGCACTCAGCCCCAGCATTTT
CDR3aa: CASSPTSGTGGTQPQHF

v_gene: TRBV19
d_gene: .
j_gene: TRBJ2-1
CDR3nt: TGTGCCGCGGGGCATGGGAATGAGCAGTTCTTC
CDR3aa: CAAGHGNEQFF

v_gene: TRBV29-1
d_gene: .
j_gene: TRBJ2-7
CDR3nt: TGCAGCGTTGATGTGGGGCGCGAGCAGTACTTC
CDR3aa: CSVDVGREQYF

v_gene: TRBV5-1
d_gene: .
j_gene: TRBJ2-7
CDR3nt: TGCGCCAGCAGCTTGGGAGGGTACGAGCAGTACTTC
CDR3aa: CASSLGGYEQYF

v_gene: TRBV7-9
d_gene: TRBD1
j_gene: TRBJ2-3
CDR3nt: TGTGCCAGCAGCCCCCTGCTGGGACAGGGGTCAGATACGCAGTATTTT
CDR3aa: CASSPLLGQGSDTQYF

v_gene: TRBV7-2
d_gene: .
j_gene: TRBJ1-2
CDR3nt: TGTGCCAGCAGCTTAGATGGGACTACCAACTATGGCTACACCTTC
CDR3aa: CASSLDGTTNYGYTF

v_gene: TRBV5-4
d_gene: .
j_gene: TRBJ2-5
CDR3nt: TGTGCCAGCAGCCCGAACTACCAAGAGACCCAGTACTTC
CDR3aa: CASSPNYQETQYF

v_gene: TRBV5-1
d_gene: .
j_gene: TRBJ1-1
CDR3nt: TGCGCCAGCAGCTTTCCAGGGAATTCTGAAGCTTTCTTT
CDR3aa: CASSFPGNSEAFF

v_gene: TRBV9
d_gene: TRBD1
j_gene: TRBJ1-2
CDR3nt: TGTGCCAGCAGCGCTCGGACAGGAGCAAACTATGGCTACACCTTC
CDR3aa: CASSARTGANYGYTF

v_gene: TRBV5-6
d_gene: .
j_gene: TRBJ2-2
CDR3nt: TGTGCCAGCAGCTGGGGAGTAGACGGGGAGCTGTTTTTT
CDR3aa: CASSWGVDGELFF

v_gene: TRBV19
d_gene: .
j_gene: TRBJ1-3
CDR3nt: TGTGCCAGTAGTCTCCAGTCTGGAAACACCATATATTTT
CDR3aa: CASSLQSGNTIYF

v_gene: TRBV6-6
d_gene: .
j_gene: TRBJ1-1
CDR3nt: TGTGCCAGCAGTTACGGGCAGGGGTGGGGGAACACTGAAGCTTTCTTT
CDR3aa: CASSYGQGWGNTEAFF

v_gene: TRBV28
d_gene: TRBD1
j_gene: TRBJ2-2
CDR3nt: TGTGCCAGCAGTCCAGACAGGGGGAGGGCCGGGGAGCTGTTTTTT
CDR3aa: CASSPDRGRAGELFF

v_gene: TRBV19
d_gene: .
j_gene: TRBJ1-1
CDR3nt: TGTGCCAGTGGTCGCCAGGGAACATTCATGAACACTGAAGCTTTCTTT
CDR3aa: CASGRQGTFMNTEAFF

v_gene: TRBV27
d_gene: .
j_gene: TRBJ1-2
CDR3nt: TGTGCCAGCAGTTTTTGGGGAGGGGGAAACGGGGTCGGCTACACCTTC
CDR3aa: CASSFWGGGNGVGYTF

v_gene: TRBV19
d_gene: .
j_gene: TRBJ1-4
CDR3nt: TGTGCCAGTAGTCCCACAGGCAGCAAAAATGAAAAACTGTTTTTT
CDR3aa: CASSPTGSKNEKLFF

v_gene: TRBV7-2
d_gene: .
j_gene: TRBJ1-1
CDR3nt: TGTGCCAGCCGTCTTGACACCAGGAACACTGAAGCTTTCTTT
CDR3aa: CASRLDTRNTEAFF

v_gene: TRBV7-9
d_gene: TRBD1
j_gene: TRBJ1-2
CDR3nt: TGTGCCAGCAGCTTGGACAGGGGCTATGGCTACACCTTC
CDR3aa: CASSLDRGYGYTF

v_gene: TRBV5-1
d_gene: .
j_gene: TRBJ2-4
CDR3nt: TGCGCCAGCAGCTTGGGACTAGTAGTAGCCAAAAACATTCAGTACTTC
CDR3aa: CASSLGLVVAKNIQYF

v_gene: TRBV7-3
d_gene: TRBD2
j_gene: TRBJ2-6
CDR3nt: TGTGCCAGCAGCTTTCAAGCGGGGGTGGCTGGGGCCAACGTCCTGACTTTC
CDR3aa: CASSFQAGVAGANVLTF

v_gene: TRBV2
d_gene: .
j_gene: TRBJ2-5
CDR3nt: TGTGCCAGCAGTACTTTCGGACACTACCAAGAGACCCAGTACTTC
CDR3aa: CASSTFGHYQETQYF

v_gene: TRBV5-1
d_gene: TRBD1
j_gene: TRBJ2-5
CDR3nt: TGCGCCAGCAGCCTCCAGACAGGGGTAGGAGAGACCCAGTACTTC
CDR3aa: CASSLQTGVGETQYF

v_gene: TRBV19
d_gene: .
j_gene: TRBJ1-1
CDR3nt: TGTGCCAGTAGTATTCGGGGAGGATTGAACACTGAAGCTTTCTTT
CDR3aa: CASSIRGGLNTEAFF

v_gene: TRBV6-1
d_gene: TRBD2
j_gene: TRBJ2-7
CDR3nt: TGTGCCAGCACCGCTAGCGGGAGGGCCATTTACGAGCAGTACTTC
CDR3aa: CASTASGRAIYEQYF

v_gene: TRBV25-1
d_gene: TRBD1
j_gene: TRBJ1-2
CDR3nt: TGTGCCAGCACGAAGGGGGCGGGGGGCTACACCTTC
CDR3aa: CASTKGAGGYTF

v_gene: TRBV7-9
d_gene: TRBD1
j_gene: TRBJ2-7
CDR3nt: TGTGCCAGCAGCTTGGGGACAGGGGCGGGCTACGAGCAGTACTTC
CDR3aa: CASSLGTGAGYEQYF

v_gene: TRBV7-2
d_gene: TRBD2
j_gene: TRBJ2-7
CDR3nt: TGTGCCAGCAGCGGGGGGCGGGAGGTTACCTACGAGCAGTACTTC
CDR3aa: CASSGGREVTYEQYF

v_gene: TRBV6-6
d_gene: TRBD2
j_gene: TRBJ2-5
CDR3nt: TGTGCCAGCAGTTACTTGGGACTAGCTCAAGAGACCCAGTACTTC
CDR3aa: CASSYLGLAQETQYF

v_gene: TRBV7-2
d_gene: .
j_gene: TRBJ2-5
CDR3nt: TGTGCCAGCAGCTTCCAGGGGGGTCGGGAGACCCAGTACTTC
CDR3aa: CASSFQGGRETQYF

v_gene: TRBV19
d_gene: .
j_gene: TRBJ2-3
CDR3nt: TGTGCCAGTAGTATTGCGGTCAGTTTGCCGTCTAGCACAGATACGCAGTATTTT
CDR3aa: CASSIAVSLPSSTDTQYF

v_gene: TRBV28
d_gene: TRBD1
j_gene: TRBJ1-5
CDR3nt: TGTGCCAGCAGTTTATCCAAGGACAGGAGAAATCAGCCCCAGCATTTT
CDR3aa: CASSLSKDRRNQPQHF

v_gene: TRBV11-1
d_gene: TRBD1
j_gene: TRBJ1-2
CDR3nt: TGTGCCAGCAGCCCAAGGACAGGGAGCTATGGCTACACCTTC
CDR3aa: CASSPRTGSYGYTF

v_gene: TRBV10-3
d_gene: .
j_gene: TRBJ1-2
CDR3nt: TGTGCCATCAGTGAGTCGGAGGGTGGTCTCTATGGCTACACCTTC
CDR3aa: CAISESEGGLYGYTF

v_gene: TRBV7-2
d_gene: TRBD1
j_gene: TRBJ1-2
CDR3nt: TGTGCCAGCAGTACAGGGGGCGCGGGCTACACCTTC
CDR3aa: CASSTGGAGYTF

v_gene: TRBV7-7
d_gene: .
j_gene: TRBJ2-2
CDR3nt: TGTGCTAGCAGCTTTCGGCCAGGTTGGGACACCGGGGAGCTGTTTTTT
CDR3aa: CASSFRPGWDTGELFF

v_gene: TRBV7-6
d_gene: TRBD1
j_gene: TRBJ2-7
CDR3nt: TGTGCCAGCAGCTACGGGACAGACTACGAGCAGTACTTC
CDR3aa: CASSYGTDYEQYF

v_gene: TRBV6-6
d_gene: TRBD1
j_gene: TRBJ2-3
CDR3nt: TGTGCCAGCAGTTATGGGACAGGGGCAGATACGCAGTATTTT
CDR3aa: CASSYGTGADTQYF

v_gene: TRBV4-3
d_gene: .
j_gene: TRBJ2-7
CDR3nt: TGCGCCAGCAGCCCCTCCCTGGAGGCCGAGCAGTACTTC
CDR3aa: CASSPSLEAEQYF

v_gene: TRBV19
d_gene: .
j_gene: TRBJ1-1
CDR3nt: TGTGCCAGTAGTACCAGGCAGGGGAACACTGAAGCTTTCTTT
CDR3aa: CASSTRQGNTEAFF

v_gene: TRBV6-6
d_gene: TRBD1
j_gene: TRBJ1-2
CDR3nt: TGTGCCAGCAGTTCCATCGACAGGGGAAACTATGGCTACACCTTC
CDR3aa: CASSSIDRGNYGYTF

v_gene: TRBV11-2
d_gene: .
j_gene: TRBJ1-1
CDR3nt: TGTGCCAGCAGCAACTTGGGGGCGGGGGGCGGCACTGAAGCTTTCTTT
CDR3aa: CASSNLGAGGGTEAFF